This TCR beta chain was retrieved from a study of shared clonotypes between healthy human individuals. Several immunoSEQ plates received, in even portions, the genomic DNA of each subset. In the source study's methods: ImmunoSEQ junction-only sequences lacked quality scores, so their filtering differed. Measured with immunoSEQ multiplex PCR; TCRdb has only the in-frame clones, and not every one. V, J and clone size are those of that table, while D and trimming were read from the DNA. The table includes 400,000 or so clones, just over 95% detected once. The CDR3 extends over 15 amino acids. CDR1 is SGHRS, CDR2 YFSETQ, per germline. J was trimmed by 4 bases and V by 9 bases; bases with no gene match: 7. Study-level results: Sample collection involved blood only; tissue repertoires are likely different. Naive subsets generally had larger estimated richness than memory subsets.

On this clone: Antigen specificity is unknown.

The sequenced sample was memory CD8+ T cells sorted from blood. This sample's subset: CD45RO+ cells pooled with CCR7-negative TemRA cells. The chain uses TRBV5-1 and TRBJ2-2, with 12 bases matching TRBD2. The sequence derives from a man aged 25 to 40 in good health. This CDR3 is CATNLAGGPTGELFF. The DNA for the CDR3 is TGCGCCACCAACCTAGCGGGAGGGCCCACCGGGGAGCTGTTTTTT.